The clone carrying this TCR beta chain was counted between two and nine times. The sample originates from a study of blood T cell repertoires in COVID-19. Study-level information: Whether acute or convalescent, the COVID-19 samples came from the United States, Italy and Spain. PBMCs, B-cell-depleted T cells, or T cells provided the cDNA or gDNA that made up the material.

Trimming cost V 5 bases and J 2 bases, with 13 bases left between them. The CDR3 spans 15 residues. Per the germline V gene, CDR1 is SGHTA and CDR2 is FQGTGA. In the source study's methods: By means of reference gene primer amplification, nucleated cell counts were estimated. The table came from immunoSEQ multiplex PCR; TCRdb's copy has only in-frame clones and leaves some out. That table is the source of V, J and clone size, and D and trimming were worked out from the DNA. The data show a few hundred thousand clones, roughly 83% seen once. This rearrangement joins TRBV7-3 to TRBJ2-1; maybe TRBD2 (7 bases). This clonotype originated in a man aged 60-69 years who had recovered from COVID-19. The sequenced sample consisted of peripheral blood. CDR3 DNA: TGTGCCAGCAGCGATCGGGGGGCCGCCTACAATGAGCAGTTCTTC. Amino acids: CASSDRGAAYNEQFF.